These 26 T cell receptor beta chains were all obtained from the same sample, sequenced in a study of shared clonotypes between healthy human individuals. Generated by immunoSEQ multiplex PCR, the TCRdb table keeps only in-frame clones and is missing some. In the table there are fewer than 3 million clones, about 90% of which are singletons. Sequencing was carried out using naive CD4+ T cells from PBMCs. Subset here: CD45RA+ positively selected. All receptors come from a man aged 18 to 29 in good health. Some clones in this sample may be carry-over from other donors' samples.

The rearrangement uses TRBV4-2 and TRBJ2-1, with 9 bases aligning to TRBD2. CDR1 LGHNA and CDR2 YNFKEQ come from the germline V gene. The junction had 7 bases not matched to a gene; V was cut back by 0 bases and J by 1 base. The CDR3 length is 18 residues. The CDR3 sequence is CASSQEGVAGASYNEQFF. The CDR3 bases are TGTGCCAGCAGCCAAGAAGGAGTAGCGGGGGCTTCCTACAATGAGCAGTTCTTC.

The chain has TRBV5-5 and TRBJ2-1; D is uncertain. V lost 6 bases and J lost 3, with 10 bases in between. Per germline, CDR1 SGHKS and CDR2 YYEKEE (reference sequence). The CDR3 is made up of 13 amino acids. Here the CDR3 reads CASNLQGYNEQFF. The CDR3 DNA follows: TGTGCCAGCAACCTTCAAGGCTACAATGAGCAGTTCTTC.

The rearrangement uses TRBV5-1 and TRBJ2-2, with TRBD2 as a possible D gene (5 bases). The CDR3 runs to 14 residues. Germline-derived CDR1 and CDR2 are SGHRS and YFSETQ. The germline V and J ends were trimmed by 3 bases and 8 bases, with 14 bases remaining between them. CDR3 in DNA: TGCGCCAGCAGCTCAGACAAGGGAGCGGGGGAGCTGTTTTTT. Translation: CASSSDKGAGELFF. The whole variable domain, filled in from reference TRBV5-1 and TRBJ2-2, reads KAGVTQTPRYLIKTRGQQVTLSCSPISGHRSVSWYQQTPGQGLQFLFEYFSETQRNKGNFPGRFSGRQFSNSRSEMNVSTLELGDSALYLCASSSDKGAGELFFGEGSRLTVL.

The chain employs TRBV28 and TRBJ2-7; TRBD1 aligns across 7 bases. With 6 bases clipped from V and 2 bases from J, the junction kept 4 bases outside the gene matches. Germline CDR1 reads MDHEN; CDR2 reads SYDVKM. This CDR3 is 13 amino acids long. CDR3 bases: TGTGCCAGCAGAACACAGGGGACCTACGAGCAGTACTTC. Protein: CASRTQGTYEQYF.

V usage is TRBV4-3 and J usage is TRBJ1-1, with D uncertain. The CDR3 spans 12 residues. The V and J ends lost 3 bases and 3 bases respectively, with 5 bases between them. The V gene's germline CDR1 is LGHNA and CDR2 YSLEER. Here the CDR3 reads CASSHGDTEAFF. Written as DNA, the CDR3 is TGCGCCAGCAGCCACGGGGACACTGAAGCTTTCTTT.

This clone occurred once. The V and J genes are TRBV28 and TRBJ2-2; tentatively, D is TRBD1 (5 bases). Trimming removed 7 bases from V and 5 bases from J, with 11 bases in between. Germline values: CDR1 MDHEN, CDR2 SYDVKM. The CDR3 sequence is 13 residues long. The CDR3 protein is CASKDTATGELFF. In DNA, the CDR3 is TGTGCCAGCAAGGACACGGCTACCGGGGAGCTGTTTTTT. The entire variable domain, with the rest obtained from reference TRBV28 and TRBJ2-2, is as follows: DVKVTQSSRYLVKRTGEKVFLECVQDMDHENMFWYRQDPGLGLRLIYFSYDVKMKEKGDIPEGYSVSREKKERFSLILESASTNQTSMYLCASKDTATGELFFGEGSRLTVL.

The rearrangement links TRBV6-6 to TRBJ1-1, with 8 bases matching TRBD1. Trimming cost V 4 bases and J 1 base; bases outside gene matches: 2. The CDR3 loop spans 14 amino acids. Germline CDR1 is MNHNY and CDR2 is SVGAGI (reference sequence). CDR3 sequence reads: CASSWGQENTEAFF. For the CDR3, the DNA is TGTGCCAGCAGTTGGGGACAGGAGAACACTGAAGCTTTCTTT.

This clone showed up just once. The chain links TRBV5-5 to TRBJ2-5; D might be TRBD1 (6 bases). The CDR3 sequence is 14 residues long. Per germline, CDR1 SGHKS and CDR2 YYEKEE (reference sequence). V was shortened by 0 bases and J by 2 bases, with 8 bases between the two germline ends. CDR3 bases: TGTGCCAGCAGCTTGGGGGGGCTTCAAGAGACCCAGTACTTC. Its translation is CASSLGGLQETQYF.

V usage is TRBV5-1 and J usage is TRBJ2-2; 10 nucleotides match TRBD1. Trimming removed 4 bases from V and 3 bases from J; junction bases left unmatched: 3. Germline V gene data show CDR1 as SGHRS and CDR2 as YFSETQ. The CDR3 length is 15 residues. This chain's CDR3 is CASSTDRGDTGELFF. CDR3 in DNA: TGCGCCAGCAGCACGGACAGGGGGGACACCGGGGAGCTGTTTTTT.

V and J are TRBV6-6 and TRBJ2-1, with 8 bases lining up with TRBD1. The CDR3 loop spans 15 amino acids. Germline V CDR1 and CDR2: MNHNY, SVGAGI (reference sequence). The J segment lost 1 base and the V segment lost 6 bases, leaving 5 bases of the junction unmatched. CDR3 protein: CASRTRGPSYNEQFF. CDR3 DNA sequence: TGTGCCAGCAGGACCAGGGGGCCTTCCTACAATGAGCAGTTCTTC.

The V and J genes are TRBV4-2 and TRBJ2-5; 9 bases match TRBD1. The V gene end was trimmed by 1 base and the J gene end by 3 bases; junction bases not matched to a gene: 3. Germline-derived CDR1 and CDR2 are LGHNA and YNFKEQ. The CDR3 loop spans 15 amino acids. The CDR3, as DNA: TGTGCCAGCAGCCAAGTCGGGACAGGGAAAGAGACCCAGTACTTC. It encodes CASSQVGTGKETQYF.

The chain joins TRBV4-3 to TRBJ1-3, with TRBD1 matching 8 bases. V was pared by 4 bases and J by 6 bases, with 8 bases of the junction left unmatched. Per germline, CDR1 LGHNA and CDR2 YSLEER. This CDR3 spans 15 amino acids. CDR3 DNA sequence: TGCGCCAGCAGCCCCCGAAACAGGGGGGAAAACACCATATATTTT. This sequence encodes CASSPRNRGENTIYF.

The chain combines TRBV14 with TRBJ1-2; the D gene is possibly TRBD1 (5 bases). Trimming shortened V by 4 bases and J by 2 bases, and 14 bases separated the two germline ends. The CDR3 covers 15 residues. Per the germline V gene, CDR1 is SGHDN and CDR2 is FVKESK. The CDR3 DNA is TGTGCCAGCAGCCCCCTTTTCAGGGCAAACTATGGCTACACCTTC. Protein product: CASSPLFRANYGYTF.

This chain's CDR3 is CSAAFTGGEQYF. The CDR3, as DNA: TGCAGCGCCGCTTTTACAGGGGGCGAGCAGTACTTC. The chain links TRBV29-1 to TRBJ2-5; 8 bases are shared with TRBD1. Near its end, the DNA agrees better with TRBJ2-7, so the J call may be wrong. This CDR3 has 12 residues. The germline CDR1 and CDR2 sequences are SQVTM and ANQGSEA.

As to this clone: Other DNA sequences of this sample code for an identical CDR3. The rearrangement links TRBV28 to TRBJ2-2; the match to TRBD2 covers 7 bases. CDR1 is MDHEN and CDR2 is SYDVKM in the germline V gene. CDR3 length: 15 amino acids. Trimming removed 2 bases from V and 4 bases from J; junction bases left unmatched: 4. CDR3 DNA: TGTGCCAGCAGTTTAGGGAGGGGTGGCACCGGGGAGCTGTTTTTT. Amino acids: CASSLGRGGTGELFF.

V usage is TRBV6-1 and J usage is TRBJ2-4, with D perhaps matching TRBD1 (6 bases). Germline values: CDR1 MNHNS, CDR2 SASEGT. Trimming pared 5 bases from V and 2 bases from J, leaving 13 bases between. This CDR3 is 15 amino acids long. The CDR3 loop is CASSPQDRSKNIQYF. CDR3 nucleotides: TGTGCCAGCAGTCCCCAAGACAGGTCCAAAAACATTCAGTACTTC.

The rearrangement uses TRBV6-1 and TRBJ2-7, with D unresolved. Germline V gene data show CDR1 as MNHNS and CDR2 as SASEGT. V lost 1 base and J 2 bases, leaving 15 bases between the germline ends. There are 16 residues in the CDR3. The CDR3 is CASSEVSTQPTYEQYF. CDR3 DNA sequence: TGTGCCAGCAGTGAAGTTTCCACCCAGCCTACCTACGAGCAGTACTTC.

In its sample, this clone was seen once. The chain joins TRBV5-6 to TRBJ2-1; D may be TRBD1 or TRBD2 (5 bases each). The CDR3 is made up of 13 amino acids. The V and J ends lost 3 bases and 3 bases respectively, with 7 bases between them. Germline CDR1 is SGHDT and CDR2 is YYEEEE. Here the CDR3 DNA reads TGTGCCAGCAGCTGGGGGAACTACAATGAGCAGTTCTTC. It codes for CASSWGNYNEQFF.

Regarding this clone: Additional DNA sequences in this sample encode the identical CDR3. The genes are TRBV7-2 and TRBJ2-1; no clear D gene. Germline CDR1 and CDR2: SGHTA and FQGNSA. Trimming cost V 1 base and J 4 bases, with 5 bases left between them. CDR3 length: 13 residues. The CDR3 sequence: CASSLDGYNEQFF. The CDR3 nucleotides read TGTGCCAGCAGCTTAGACGGGTACAATGAGCAGTTCTTC.

The chain carries TRBV27 and TRBJ1-1; D not certain. Germline loops: CDR1 MNHEY, CDR2 SMNVEV (reference sequence). V was clipped by 9 bases and J by 5 bases, with 7 bases between them. The CDR3 length is 10 residues. CDR3: CASGRTEAFF. CDR3 in DNA: TGTGCCAGTGGTCGTACTGAAGCTTTCTTT.

This clone was picked up one time. This chain joins TRBV19 and TRBJ1-5; perhaps TRBD1 as D (5 bases). Germline CDR1 is LNHDA and CDR2 is SQIVND (reference sequence). CDR3 length: 15 residues. The germline V and J ends were trimmed by 3 bases and 4 bases, with 13 bases remaining between them. This chain's CDR3 is CASSMVDWGNQPQHF. In DNA form, the CDR3 reads TGTGCCAGTAGTATGGTTGACTGGGGGAATCAGCCCCAGCATTTT.

V usage is TRBV28 and J usage is TRBJ2-2, with a weak D call TRBD2 (6 bases). The V end lost 3 bases, the J end lost 3 bases, and 11 bases lay between the germline ends. The CDR3 covers 15 residues. CDR1 is MDHEN, CDR2 SYDVKM, per germline. Here the CDR3 DNA reads TGTGCCAGCAGTTTGCCCAGGAGGGACACCGGGGAGCTGTTTTTT. Translated, it gives CASSLPRRDTGELFF.

The V gene is TRBV7-2, the J gene TRBJ2-2; maybe TRBD2 (7 bases). Germline loops: CDR1 SGHTA, CDR2 FQGNSA. This CDR3 contains 15 residues. Trimming cost V 3 bases and J 4 bases, with 12 bases left between them. Here the CDR3 reads CASSLRGQGTGELFF. The CDR3 nucleotides read TGTGCCAGCAGCTTGCGGGGGCAGGGCACCGGGGAGCTGTTTTTT.

The chain couples TRBV27 to TRBJ1-1; possibly TRBD1 for D (5 bases). V lost 1 base, J lost 5 bases, and 20 bases lay in between. Germline CDR1 is MNHEY and CDR2 is SMNVEV (reference sequence). This CDR3 has 17 amino acids. The CDR3 region is CASSLWGTGTLGTEAFF. The CDR3 region has the DNA TGTGCCAGCAGTTTATGGGGTACAGGAACATTGGGTACTGAAGCTTTCTTT.

This chain uses TRBV2 with TRBJ1-3; 7 bases match TRBD1. The ends lost 0 bases at V and 2 bases at J; junction bases unmatched: 1. The CDR3 runs to 15 residues. Germline V gene sequence: CDR1 SNHLY, CDR2 FYNNEI. CDR3 protein: CASSEATGTGNTIYF. The CDR3 DNA is TGTGCCAGCAGTGAAGCGACAGGGACTGGAAACACCATATATTTT.

Note on this clone: The same CDR3 can be traced to other DNA sequences in this sample. J is TRBJ2-5 and V is TRBV5-4, with 13 bases matching TRBD2. The germline V gene encodes CDR1 SGHNT and CDR2 YYREEE (reference sequence). The junction had 0 bases not matched to a gene; V was cut back by 0 bases and J by 4 bases. This CDR3 spans 15 amino acids. CDR3 DNA: TGTGCCAGCAGCTTGGGGACTAGCGGGAGAGAGACCCAGTACTTC. Protein sequence: CASSLGTSGRETQYF.